This T cell receptor beta chain came from a study of PD-1 blockade in classical Hodgkin lymphoma. Study observations and caveats: TCR diversity at baseline was reported to be reduced in newly diagnosed patients relative to healthy donors. CD4+ TCR diversity, unlike CD8+, climbed significantly by C4D1. Although disease activity or prior therapy may be involved, causes of the repertoire differences remain undefined.

Germline lookup yields CDR1 ENHRY and CDR2 SYGVKD. The CDR3 has 16 residues. Trimming removed 3 bases at V and 0 bases at J, with 14 bases between. In every patient, relapse followed autologous stem cell transplantation, while exposure to brentuximab vedotin differed. In regard to this clone: The antigen is unknown.

Libraries were prepared by immunoSEQ multiplex PCR; TCRdb keeps only in-frame clonotypes and omits some of them. The sample lists roughly 28,000 clones; around 84% were seen once. The V call is TRBV10-3, the J call TRBJ1-2, with D possibly being TRBD1 (6 bases). The source is a human donor with classical Hodgkin lymphoma. The source was peripheral blood mononuclear cells (PBMCs), collected before the second cycle of nivolumab. The CDR3 is CAISEGGGPPNYGYTF. DNA of the CDR3: TGTGCCATCAGTGAAGGGGGAGGCCCGCCTAACTATGGCTACACCTTC.